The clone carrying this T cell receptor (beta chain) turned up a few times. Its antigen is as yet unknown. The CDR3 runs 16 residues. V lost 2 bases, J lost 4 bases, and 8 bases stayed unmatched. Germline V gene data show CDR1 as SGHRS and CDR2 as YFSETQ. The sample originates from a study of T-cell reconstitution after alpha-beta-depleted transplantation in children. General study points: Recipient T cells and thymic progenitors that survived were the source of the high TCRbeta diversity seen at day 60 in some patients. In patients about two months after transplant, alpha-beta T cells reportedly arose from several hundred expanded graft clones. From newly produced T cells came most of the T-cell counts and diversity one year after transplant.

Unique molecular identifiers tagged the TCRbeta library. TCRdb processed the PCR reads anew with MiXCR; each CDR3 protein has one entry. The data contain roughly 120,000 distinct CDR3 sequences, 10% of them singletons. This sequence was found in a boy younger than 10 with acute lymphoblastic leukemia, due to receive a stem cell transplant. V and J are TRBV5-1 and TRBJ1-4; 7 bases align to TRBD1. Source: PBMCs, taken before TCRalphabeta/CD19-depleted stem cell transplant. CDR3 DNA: TGCGCCAGCAGCTTCACCGGGACAGAACTTAATGAAAAACTGTTTTTT. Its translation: CASSFTGTELNEKLFF.